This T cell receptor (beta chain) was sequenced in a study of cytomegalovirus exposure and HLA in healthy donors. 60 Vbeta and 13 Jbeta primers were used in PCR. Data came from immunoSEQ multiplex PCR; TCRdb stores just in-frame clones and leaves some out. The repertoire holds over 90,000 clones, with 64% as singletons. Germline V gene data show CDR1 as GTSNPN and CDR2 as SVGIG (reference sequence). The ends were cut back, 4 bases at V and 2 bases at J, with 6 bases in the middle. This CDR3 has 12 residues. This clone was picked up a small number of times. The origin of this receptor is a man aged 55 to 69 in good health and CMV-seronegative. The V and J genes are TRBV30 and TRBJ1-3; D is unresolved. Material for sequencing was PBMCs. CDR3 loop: CAWKRAGNTIYF. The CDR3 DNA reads TGTGCCTGGAAACGGGCTGGAAACACCATATATTTT.